These 8 T cell receptor beta chains were sequenced from one sample in a study of CD8 T cells in Susac syndrome. With random hexamers, reverse transcription was performed on roughly 0.5 to 1 ug of RNA. TCRdb re-called the immunoSEQ multiplex PCR reads with MiXCR, one entry per CDR3 protein. The sample records tens of thousands of distinct CDR3 sequences, 95% to 97% being singletons. Material: CD8+ T cells from PBMCs. These receptors were collected from a human donor with Susac syndrome.

This rearrangement joins TRBV12-3 or TRBV12-4 to TRBJ2-3, with D perhaps TRBD1 (6 bases). The V gene lost 3 bases and the J gene lost 2 bases, with 9 bases spanning the gap. The CDR3 sequence is 14 residues long. The DNA of the CDR3 is TGTGCCAGCAGTTTGGGACATCCCACAGATACGCAGTATTTT. The encoded protein is CASSLGHPTDTQYF.

In this sample, this clonotype turned up a few times. The rearrangement uses TRBV6-6 and TRBJ1-5; D is perhaps TRBD1 (5 bases). The germline CDR1 and CDR2 sequences are MNHNY and SVGAGI (reference sequence). Trimming cost V 0 bases and J 4 bases, with 7 bases left between them. The CDR3 runs 14 residues. CDR3 in amino acids: CASSYSGGNQPQHF. CDR3 sequence (DNA): TGTGCCAGCAGTTACTCGGGGGGGAATCAGCCCCAGCATTTT.

V gene TRBV20-1 combines with J gene TRBJ2-2, with D perhaps TRBD1 (6 bases). Germline loops: CDR1 DFQATT, CDR2 SNEGSKA (reference sequence). V gave up 6 bases and J gave up 0 bases, with 29 bases separating them. This CDR3 has 20 amino acids. CDR3 residues: CSARTDRDDFSLANTGELFF. The DNA for the CDR3 is TGCAGTGCCAGGACGGACAGAGACGACTTTTCACTCGCGAACACCGGGGAGCTGTTTTTT.

The gene calls are TRBV2 and TRBJ2-2; D gene unclear. The germline V gene has CDR1 SNHLY and CDR2 FYNNEI. Trimming removed 1 base at V and 7 bases at J, with 4 bases between. This CDR3 is 12 amino acids long. The chain's CDR3 is CASSEEGGELFF. The CDR3 nucleotides are TGTGCCAGCAGTGAAGAGGGCGGGGAGCTGTTTTTT.

The chain couples TRBV7-9 to TRBJ1-6; D gene ambiguous. V lost 5 bases and J 10 bases, leaving 15 bases between the germline ends. This CDR3 contains 14 residues. CDR1 is SEHNR, CDR2 FQNEAQ, per germline (reference sequence). Here the CDR3 reads CASSATLGSSPLHF. DNA of the CDR3: TGTGCCAGCAGCGCAACCCTGGGGAGCTCACCCCTCCACTTT.

This rearrangement joins TRBV20-1 to TRBJ2-2; 10 bases agree with TRBD1. V shed 0 bases and J 2 bases; nucleotides not matched to a gene: 3. The germline gives CDR1 DFQATT, CDR2 SNEGSKA (reference sequence). The CDR3 contains 16 residues. DNA of the CDR3: TGCAGTGCTAGAGACGGACAGGGGGGCAACACCGGGGAGCTGTTTTTT. It specifies CSARDGQGGNTGELFF.

The V gene is TRBV30, the J gene TRBJ2-1; D may correspond to TRBD1 or TRBD2 (5 bases each). This CDR3 is built from 12 residues. CDR1 is GTSNPN, CDR2 SVGIG, per germline (reference sequence). Trimming cost V 3 bases and J 6 bases, with 9 bases left between them. CDR3 protein: CAWRGTGNEQFF. Here the CDR3 DNA reads TGTGCCTGGAGAGGGACGGGCAATGAGCAGTTCTTC.

The J gene is TRBJ1-5, the V gene TRBV19; D is possibly TRBD1 (5 bases). The V gene lost 4 bases and the J gene lost 0 bases, with 19 bases spanning the gap. CDR1 and CDR2 (germline): LNHDA, SQIVND (reference sequence). The CDR3 runs to 18 residues. This chain's CDR3 is CASSKRTGTFNSNQPQHF. The CDR3 DNA reads TGTGCCAGTAGTAAACGCACCGGGACGTTTAATAGCAATCAGCCCCAGCATTTT. The full variable domain, completed using reference TRBV19 and TRBJ1-5, is DGGITQSPKYLFRKEGQNVTLSCEQNLNHDAMYWYRQDPGQGLRLIYYSQIVNDFQKGDIAEGYSVSREKKESFPLTVTSAQKNPTAFYLCASSKRTGTFNSNQPQHFGDGTRLSIL.